These 25 T cell receptor beta chains were all obtained from the same sample, sequenced in a study of identical twins. One entry per CDR3 protein, called by TCRdb with MiXCR from the 5' RACE reads. This table has approximately 260,000 distinct CDR3 sequences, about 8% appearing once. These same data were also listed under a study on yellow fever vaccine responses in identical twins.

Sequencing used CD8+ T cells sorted from blood. The receptors stem from a woman under 30 in good health.

In its sample, this clonotype was seen many times. V gene TRBV12-3 or TRBV12-4 combines with J gene TRBJ2-7, with D possibly matching TRBD1 (5 bases). V was trimmed by 4 bases and J by 6 bases, leaving 10 bases between them. CDR3 length equals 12 residues. The DNA of the CDR3 is TGTGCCAGCAGTTCTCTGACAGTCGAGCAGTACTTC. Its protein product is CASSSLTVEQYF.

The chain carries TRBV5-6 and TRBJ1-6; D unclear. Germline lookup yields CDR1 SGHDT and CDR2 YYEEEE. This CDR3 has 12 residues. Deletions cut 4 bases from V and 9 bases from J, with 8 bases between. The CDR3 protein is CASSQAASPLHF. CDR3 in DNA: TGTGCCAGCAGCCAAGCTGCTTCACCCCTCCACTTT.

This clonotype has ten or more counts. The rearrangement uses TRBV7-6 and TRBJ2-7; D perhaps matches TRBD2 (5 bases). Looked up from germline, CDR1 is SGHVS and CDR2 is FNYEAQ. The CDR3 covers 14 residues. V was pared by 5 bases and J by 7 bases, with 18 bases between. The chain's CDR3 is CASSLLASPREQYF. CDR3 bases: TGTGCCAGCAGCCTCTTAGCGTCCCCTCGGGAGCAGTACTTC. The variable domain in full, with the rest retrieved from reference TRBV7-6 and TRBJ2-7, is GAGVSQSPRYKVTKRGQDVALRCDPISGHVSLYWYRQALGQGPEFLTYFNYEAQQDKSGLPNDRFSAERPEGSISTLTIQRTEQRDSAMYRCASSLLASPREQYFGPGTRLTVT.

The V call is TRBV7-9, the J call TRBJ2-1, with D perhaps TRBD1 or TRBD2 (5 bases each). Trimming pared 6 bases from V and 10 bases from J, leaving 25 bases between. CDR3 size: 16 residues. Germline CDR1 reads SEHNR; CDR2 reads FQNEAQ (reference sequence). The CDR3 loop is CASRLTRTKGRREQFF. The DNA of the CDR3 is TGTGCCAGCAGGCTTACTAGGACAAAGGGGCGGCGGGAGCAGTTCTTC.

This clonotype has just a few counts. The gene calls are TRBV15 and TRBJ2-1; 9 positions match TRBD1. V lost 9 bases and J lost 5; bases outside the gene matches: 14. The CDR3 covers 16 residues. Germline CDR1 reads LNHNV; CDR2 reads YYDKDF (reference sequence). CDR3 sequence reads: CATTDRGWRGDNEQFF. The CDR3 DNA follows: TGTGCCACGACGGACAGGGGATGGCGTGGCGACAATGAGCAGTTCTTC.

In its sample, this clonotype was seen a few times. The chain is built from TRBV6-2 or TRBV6-3 and TRBJ2-7; TRBD2 aligns across 11 bases. The CDR3 totals 18 residues. V lost 5 bases, J lost 4 bases, and 16 bases stayed unmatched. Per the germline V gene, CDR1 is MNHEY and CDR2 is SVGEGT. CDR3 sequence reads: CASSTTPGLAEKSYEQYF. The CDR3 DNA sequence: TGTGCCAGCAGTACTACACCGGGACTAGCGGAGAAATCATACGAGCAGTACTTC.

This clonotype was observed a few times. The chain couples TRBV27 to TRBJ2-1; 8 bases align to TRBD1. This CDR3 is 16 amino acids long. After removal of 5 bases from V and 4 bases from J, the junction contained 10 bases not matched to a gene. The germline gives CDR1 MNHEY, CDR2 SMNVEV (reference sequence). The DNA for the CDR3 is TGTGCCAGCAGTCTACTGTTTCAGGGGGCGTACAATGAGCAGTTCTTC. The encoded protein is CASSLLFQGAYNEQFF.

The CDR3 spells CSASRRQETQYF. Written as DNA, the CDR3 is TGCAGTGCTAGTCGCAGGCAAGAGACCCAGTACTTC. The chain carries TRBV20-1 and TRBJ2-5; D gene ambiguous. Trimming stripped 3 bases from V and 2 bases from J, with 7 bases between. The germline V gene encodes CDR1 DFQATT and CDR2 SNEGSKA (reference sequence). This CDR3 spans 12 amino acids.

This clonotype was detected a few times. V usage is TRBV15 and J usage is TRBJ2-1, with a tentative D call TRBD2 (5 bases). The V gene lost 1 base and the J gene lost 6 bases, with 13 bases spanning the gap. The germline V gene has CDR1 LNHNV and CDR2 YYDKDF (reference sequence). The CDR3 covers 15 residues. The CDR3 nucleotides are TGTGCCACCAGCAGAGTTCCGGGGATCGGCAATGAGCAGTTCTTC. Translated, it gives CATSRVPGIGNEQFF.

This clonotype was detected many times. This chain uses TRBV20-1 with TRBJ2-7; D is perhaps TRBD1 (6 bases). The V gene lost 3 bases and the J gene lost 0 bases, with 18 bases spanning the gap. The CDR3 runs 16 residues. Germline V gives CDR1 DFQATT, CDR2 SNEGSKA (reference sequence). The CDR3 sequence: CSAREIGDTISYEQYF. The CDR3 coding sequence is TGCAGTGCTAGGGAGATAGGGGACACCATCTCCTACGAGCAGTACTTC.

This clonotype was detected ten times or more. This chain joins TRBV2 and TRBJ1-2; possible D gene TRBD1, 5 bases. Trimming removed 9 bases at V and 6 bases at J, with 20 bases between. CDR3 length: 14 residues. From germline, CDR1 is SNHLY and CDR2 FYNNEI. CDR3 in amino acids: CARAPLGGVNGYTF. The CDR3 DNA follows: TGTGCCAGGGCCCCACTGGGGGGGGTCAATGGCTACACCTTC.

V and J are TRBV29-1 and TRBJ2-7; D is unresolved. CDR1 and CDR2 from the germline V gene are SQVTM and ANQGSEA. Trimming removed 5 bases from V and 2 bases from J, with 7 bases in between. The CDR3 is made up of 11 amino acids. CDR3 in amino acids: CSVTNPYEQYF. The CDR3 bases are TGCAGCGTTACAAACCCCTACGAGCAGTACTTC.

The J gene is TRBJ1-1, the V gene TRBV20-1, with 10 bases that match TRBD1. Germline CDR1 and CDR2: DFQATT and SNEGSKA (reference sequence). The CDR3 sequence is 16 residues long. V gave up 0 bases and J gave up 5 bases; unmatched junction bases: 9. The CDR3 region has the DNA TGCAGTGCTAGAGATGCAGGACAGGGGGGTGAGACTGAAGCTTTCTTT. Translation: CSARDAGQGGETEAFF.

This clonotype appeared many times. This sequence joins TRBV28 and TRBJ2-1; 7 bases line up with TRBD1. This CDR3 has 15 amino acids. J was trimmed by 5 bases and V by 8 bases; bases with no gene match: 12. The germline gives CDR1 MDHEN, CDR2 SYDVKM. In DNA, the CDR3 is TGTGCCAGCTCATTACAGGGGTTGATACACAATGAGCAGTTCTTC. Amino acids: CASSLQGLIHNEQFF.

This clonotype occurred a few times. V gene TRBV7-6 combines with J gene TRBJ2-1; 9 bases match TRBD2. The V segment lost 1 base and the J segment 8 bases; nucleotides outside the gene matches: 9. Per germline, CDR1 SGHVS and CDR2 FNYEAQ. The CDR3 has 16 residues. CDR3 DNA sequence: TGTGCCAGCAGCTTAGGTGTAGCGGGAGCCTGGGATGAGCAGTTCTTC. Amino acid sequence: CASSLGVAGAWDEQFF.

This clonotype was recorded at least ten times. The chain uses TRBV5-1 and TRBJ2-7, with TRBD2 as a possible D gene (6 bases). V was clipped by 8 bases and J by 5 bases, with 14 bases between them. The CDR3 sequence is 12 residues long. Looked up from germline, CDR1 is SGHRS and CDR2 is YFSETQ. CDR3 DNA: TGCGCCAGTCGACCGACGGGGGACGAGCAGTACTTC. It specifies CASRPTGDEQYF.

This chain joins TRBV27 and TRBJ2-7, with D possibly TRBD1 on 6 matching bases. V was shortened by 5 bases and J by 0 bases, with 14 bases between the two germline ends. Germline V CDR1 and CDR2: MNHEY, SMNVEV (reference sequence). The CDR3 runs 15 residues. The CDR3 bases are TGTGCCAGCAGTCTAACAGGGTCACTCTCCTACGAGCAGTACTTC. Protein: CASSLTGSLSYEQYF.

This clonotype was picked up a small number of times. J is TRBJ1-6 and V is TRBV7-6; TRBD1 matches 11 bases. This CDR3 spans 18 amino acids. V gave up 5 bases and J gave up 1 base; unmatched junction bases: 7. The germline V gene has CDR1 SGHVS and CDR2 FNYEAQ. DNA for the CDR3: TGTGCCAGCAGCCTGGGACAGGGGGAAATTTCCTATAATTCACCCCTCCACTTT. It specifies CASSLGQGEISYNSPLHF.

This clonotype was observed at least ten times. The chain joins TRBV7-2 to TRBJ2-7; 7 nucleotides align to TRBD2. This CDR3 is 15 amino acids long. With 1 base clipped from V and 3 bases from J, the junction kept 6 bases outside the gene matches. Per the germline V gene, CDR1 is SGHTA and CDR2 is FQGNSA. In DNA form, the CDR3 reads TGTGCCAGCAGCTTAGGAGGGAGGGAACTCTACGAGCAGTACTTC. Protein sequence: CASSLGGRELYEQYF. The variable domain in full, with the rest retrieved from reference TRBV7-2 and TRBJ2-7, is GAGVSQSPSNKVTEKGKDVELRCDPISGHTALYWYRQSLGQGLEFLIYFQGNSAPDKSGLPSDRFSAERTGGSVSTLTIQRTQQEDSAVYLCASSLGGRELYEQYFGPGTRLTVT.

The J gene is TRBJ2-5, the V gene TRBV15, with 10 bases identical to TRBD1. Germline V lookup: CDR1 LNHNV, CDR2 YYDKDF (reference sequence). CDR3 size: 16 residues. With V trimmed by 4 bases and J by 5 bases, 10 bases remained unmatched. CDR3 protein: CATSTPLTGGTETQYF. CDR3 nucleotide sequence: TGTGCCACCAGCACCCCCCTGACAGGGGGCACGGAGACCCAGTACTTC.

The chain joins TRBV24-1 to TRBJ2-3, with a possible D match to TRBD1 (6 bases). From germline, CDR1 is KGHDR and CDR2 SFDVKD. This CDR3 region has 12 residues. V was trimmed by 2 bases and J by 8 bases, leaving 7 bases between them. CDR3 nucleotide sequence: TGTGCCACCAGTGATTCCAGGGGTACGCAGTATTTT. Its translation is CATSDSRGTQYF.

This clonotype was counted between two and nine times. The chain combines TRBV3-1 with TRBJ2-2; TRBD1 is a possible D gene (5 bases). The CDR3 is 15 amino acids. Germline V gene data show CDR1 as LGHDT and CDR2 as YNNKEL (reference sequence). Trimming cost V 0 bases and J 4 bases, with 9 bases left between them. The CDR3 nucleotides are TGTGCCAGCAGCCAAGATGAACAGGTCACCGGGGAGCTGTTTTTT. It specifies CASSQDEQVTGELFF. The full variable domain, in which reference TRBV3-1 and TRBJ2-2 provide the parts outside the CDR3, is DTAVSQTPKYLVTQMGNDKSIKCEQNLGHDTMYWYKQDSKKFLKIMFSYNNKELIINETVPNRFSPKSPDKAHLNLHINSLELGDSAVYFCASSQDEQVTGELFFGEGSRLTVL.

This clonotype has just a few counts. The genes are TRBV4-3 and TRBJ2-1, with a possible D match to TRBD2 (7 bases). V gave up 4 bases and J gave up 6 bases, with 16 bases separating them. Germline CDR1 reads LGHNA; CDR2 reads YSLEER. There are 15 residues in the CDR3. This chain's CDR3 is CASSRILGGGNEQFF. For the CDR3, the DNA is TGCGCCAGCAGCCGCATTTTGGGAGGGGGCAATGAGCAGTTCTTC.

This clonotype has a handful of counts. The J gene is TRBJ1-6, the V gene TRBV21-1; whether TRBD1, the table's D call, matches the DNA was not checked. TRBV21-1 is an annotated pseudogene. This CDR3 is built from 14 residues. The CDR3 here is CASQGIQSNSPLHF. The CDR3 DNA sequence: TGTGCCAGCCAGGGAATTCAGAGTAATTCACCCCTCCACTTT.

In this sample, this clonotype turned up once. The rearrangement joins TRBV28 to TRBJ2-1; D call uncertain. Germline V gives CDR1 MDHEN, CDR2 SYDVKM. The CDR3 loop spans 13 amino acids. V lost 3 bases and J 6 bases, leaving 9 bases between the germline ends. The CDR3 here is CASSFPSGNEQFF. CDR3 bases: TGTGCCAGCAGTTTCCCTTCCGGCAATGAGCAGTTCTTC.